A selection of T cell receptor beta chains follows, all from one sample in a study of CD8 T cells in Susac syndrome. TCRdb re-called the immunoSEQ multiplex PCR reads through MiXCR, storing one row per CDR3 protein. The sample has tens of thousands of distinct CDR3 sequences; 80% to 95% are singletons. Material for sequencing was CD8+ T cells from PBMCs. These receptors were taken from a human donor in good health. CDR3s include the opening cysteine and the closing phenylalanine or tryptophan. The D gene is left open where the match is weak. Not every row has a clone size; where given, it reads once, few, many or a size class.

j_gene	d_gene	abundance	v_gene	CDR3nt	CDR3aa
TRBJ2-7	NA	NA	TRBV5-1	TGCGCCAGCAGCTTGGCCTCTGGCTACGAGCAGTACTTC	CASSLASGYEQYF
TRBJ2-6	NA	NA	TRBV20-1	TGCAGTGCCGATGGGGTCTTTTCTGGGGCCAACGTCCTGACTTTC	CSADGVFSGANVLTF
TRBJ2-5	TRBD2	NA	TRBV20-1	TGCAGTGCTACCTGGGGACTAGCGGAGATCCAAGAGACCCAGTACTTC	CSATWGLAEIQETQYF
TRBJ1-1	NA	few	TRBV27	TGTGCCAGCAGTTTATCGTGGAGGAACACTGAAGCTTTCTTT	CASSLSWRNTEAFF
TRBJ2-7	TRBD1	NA	TRBV12-3/TRBV12-4	TGTGCCAGCAGTTTAGGACAGGGATCCGAGCAGTACTTC	CASSLGQGSEQYF
TRBJ1-2	NA	NA	TRBV15	TGTGCCACCAGCAGAGACCCGGGAAGGGGGGATGGCTACACCTTC	CATSRDPGRGDGYTF
TRBJ2-7	NA	NA	TRBV7-9	TGTGCCAGCAAGGGGGACGTTGGCGAGCAGTACTTC	CASKGDVGEQYF
TRBJ2-1	NA	once	TRBV5-1	TGCGCCAGCAGCTTGGCCGCAGGTTCGAATGAGCAGTTCTTC	CASSLAAGSNEQFF
TRBJ2-3	NA	NA	TRBV3-1	TGTGCCAGCAGCCAAGAGAGGCGGCCAGATACGCAGTATTTT	CASSQERRPDTQYF
TRBJ2-7	TRBD2	NA	TRBV7-8	TGTGCCAGCAGCGCACATAGCGGGAGGAGGGACGAGCAGTACTTC	CASSAHSGRRDEQYF
TRBJ2-7	TRBD1	NA	TRBV27	TGTGCCAGCAGGGACAGGGGGCACTACGAGCAGTACTTC	CASRDRGHYEQYF
TRBJ1-1	NA	NA	TRBV11-2	TGTGCCAGCAGCTTAACCGTCTTGAACACTGAAGCTTTCTTT	CASSLTVLNTEAFF
TRBJ2-1	NA	NA	TRBV19	TGTGCCAGTAGGGCTAGCGTGTATGAGCAGTTCTTC	CASRASVYEQFF
TRBJ2-7	NA	NA	TRBV12-3/TRBV12-4	TGTGCCAGCAGTCCAGGGACACTCTACGAGCAGTACTTC	CASSPGTLYEQYF
TRBJ2-7	NA	NA	TRBV28	TGTGCCAGCAACACTCCCGGGATCCACGAGCAGTACTTC	CASNTPGIHEQYF
TRBJ2-1	TRBD2	NA	TRBV27	TGTGCCAGCAGGGACAGAGGGGTAGCGGGGTACAATGAGCAGTTCTTC	CASRDRGVAGYNEQFF
TRBJ1-4	TRBD1	NA	TRBV7-9	TGTGCCAGCAGCCTGGGGACAGCTGGAGAACTGTTTTTT	CASSLGTAGELFF
TRBJ2-7	NA	NA	TRBV29-1	TGCAGCGTTGATCTCCCGGGGAGCTCCTACGAGCAGTACTTC	CSVDLPGSSYEQYF
TRBJ2-1	NA	NA	TRBV19	TGTGCCAGTAGTACTTTAGGCTCCTACAATGAGCAGTTCTTC	CASSTLGSYNEQFF
TRBJ2-5	TRBD2	NA	TRBV12-3/TRBV12-4	TGTGCCAGCAGTTATAGCGGGGGCCAAGAGACCCAGTACTTC	CASSYSGGQETQYF
TRBJ2-5	TRBD2	NA	TRBV3-1	TGTGCCAGCAGCCAAACAGCGGGAGGGGAGACCCAGTACTTC	CASSQTAGGETQYF
TRBJ1-1	NA	NA	TRBV15	TGTGCCACCAGCAGAGATATGAACACTGAAGCTTTCTTT	CATSRDMNTEAFF
TRBJ2-1	NA	NA	TRBV4-1	TGCGCCAGCAGTGAAGGATGGGGGCAGTTCTTC	CASSEGWGQFF